This T cell receptor beta chain was sequenced during a study of CD8 T cells in ankylosing spondylitis. Whole-study findings and limits: Prior work had noted some motif variants in reactive arthritis blood and synovial fluid. Reportedly, significant enrichment of disease-linked clones occurred in matched ankylosing spondylitis synovial fluid. What appeared characteristic of ankylosing spondylitis blood was a TCR beta motif of eight or nine highly homologous variants. Disease-linked clones bore a CD8+ phenotype and were relatively rare in peripheral blood.

TCRdb itself ran the 5' RACE reads through MiXCR, one entry per CDR3 protein. Counted here are a few hundred thousand distinct CDR3 sequences, about a sixth occurring once; the ten biggest clones make up about 42%. Of note for this clonotype: What it binds is not known. Its ends do not fully match the called genes, so a read error is possible.

The CDR3 consists of 13 residues. The V gene's germline CDR1 is SEHNR and CDR2 FQNEAQ (reference sequence). This TCR was sampled from a male donor with ankylosing spondylitis. Specimen: blood, either unsorted or a sorted T cell fraction (not recorded which). This sequence joins TRBV7-9 and TRBJ2-1, with 7 positions matching TRBD2. Written as DNA, the CDR3 is TGTGCCAGCAGCCCCATCCCCGGCGGGACTACAGTCTTC. It codes for CASSPIPGGTTVF.